Below, 29 T cell receptor beta chains from the same sample are listed, as sequenced in a study of radiotherapy plus CTLA-4 blockade in lung cancer. Profiling relied on immunoSEQ multiplex PCR, and the TCRdb table lists in-frame clones only, not all of them. The sample holds around 100,000 clones, more than 75% seen once. The source was peripheral blood, collected from a patient treated with radiotherapy plus ipilimumab. These receptors all stem from a human donor with non-small cell lung cancer that progressed on radiotherapy plus ipilimumab. Some clones in this sample may be carry-over from other donors' samples.

The CDR3 region is CASNLNGTQYF. CDR3 bases: TGTGCCAGCAACCTAAACGGGACCCAGTACTTC. The chain uses TRBV6-4 and TRBJ2-5; D remains unclear. CDR3 length: 11 residues. Trimming removed 7 bases from V and 7 bases from J, with 10 bases in between. Germline CDR1 MRHNA, CDR2 SNTAGT.

The rearrangement uses TRBV7-9 and TRBJ2-3, with 9 bases aligning to TRBD2. There are 15 residues in the CDR3. Germline CDR1 is SEHNR and CDR2 is FQNEAQ (reference sequence). The V segment lost 4 bases and the J segment 3 bases; nucleotides outside the gene matches: 5. The CDR3 loop reads CASSYLAGITDTQYF. The DNA for the CDR3 is TGTGCCAGCAGCTACCTAGCGGGGATAACAGATACGCAGTATTTT.

V is TRBV7-9 and J is TRBJ2-7, with TRBD2 as a possible D gene (6 bases). Germline V gene data show CDR1 as SEHNR and CDR2 as FQNEAQ (reference sequence). V lost 0 bases to trimming and J lost 0 bases, with 12 bases between them. This CDR3 contains 16 residues. The CDR3 here is CASSLAGRTISYEQYF. The CDR3, as DNA: TGTGCCAGCAGCTTAGCCGGCAGGACTATCTCCTACGAGCAGTACTTC.

This clone was found once. The J gene is TRBJ2-5, the V gene TRBV30, with 7 positions matching TRBD2. Germline V gene lookup returns CDR1 GTSNPN and CDR2 SVGIG (reference sequence). The trim removed 2 bases at V and 5 bases at J, leaving 2 bases unmatched. The CDR3 consists of 12 residues. CDR3 nucleotide sequence: TGTGCCTGGAGTATGCGGGGGGAGACCCAGTACTTC. This gives the protein CAWSMRGETQYF.

For the CDR3, the DNA is TGTGCCAGCAGTTATAGGGGTGGAGGGAATGAGCAGTTCTTC. The encoded protein is CASSYRGGGNEQFF. This chain uses TRBV6-6 with TRBJ2-1, with D perhaps TRBD2 (6 bases). The germline V and J ends were trimmed by 3 bases and 7 bases, with 13 bases remaining between them. CDR3 length: 14 amino acids. Germline CDR1 is MNHNY and CDR2 is SVGAGI (reference sequence).

The J gene is TRBJ2-1, the V gene TRBV5-4; 8 bases line up with TRBD2. Germline V lookup: CDR1 SGHNT, CDR2 YYREEE (reference sequence). V trimming: 1 base; J trimming: 5 bases; junction bases outside the gene matches: 8. This CDR3 has 16 amino acids. This CDR3 is CASSLIGSSGDNEQFF. The CDR3 DNA is TGTGCCAGCAGCTTGATCGGGAGTAGCGGGGACAATGAGCAGTTCTTC.

The J gene is TRBJ1-3, the V gene TRBV4-3, with 10 bases fitting TRBD1. CDR1 is LGHNA, CDR2 YSLEER, per germline. V gave up 4 bases and J gave up 2 bases; unmatched junction bases: 11. The CDR3 spans 18 residues. Here the CDR3 DNA reads TGCGCCAGCAGCCTCAAGGTGTGGGACAGGGGCACTGGAAACACCATATATTTT. Translated, it gives CASSLKVWDRGTGNTIYF.

V gene TRBV13 combines with J gene TRBJ1-1, with D perhaps TRBD1 (6 bases). V was shortened by 3 bases and J by 5 bases, with 16 bases between the two germline ends. CDR3 length: 15 residues. Germline V lookup: CDR1 PRHDT, CDR2 FYEKMQ (reference sequence). CDR3 in amino acids: CASSFLLGAGTEAFF. The DNA for the CDR3 is TGTGCCAGCAGCTTTCTCCTGGGGGCAGGTACTGAAGCTTTCTTT.

V usage is TRBV12-5 and J usage is TRBJ2-2, with D hard to call. CDR1 LGHNT and CDR2 FRNRAP come from the germline V gene. V was shortened by 2 bases and J by 3 bases, with 13 bases between the two germline ends. The CDR3 contains 16 residues. This chain's CDR3 is CASGLPPLGYTGELFF. The CDR3 DNA sequence: TGTGCTAGTGGTTTGCCGCCCCTGGGGTACACCGGGGAGCTGTTTTTT. Based on the CDR3 plus reference TRBV12-5 and TRBJ2-2, the full variable domain is DARVTQTPRHKVTEMGQEVTMRCQPILGHNTVFWYRQTMMQGLELLAYFRNRAPLDDSGMPKDRFSAEMPDATLATLKIQPSEPRDSAVYFCASGLPPLGYTGELFFGEGSRLTVL.

In its sample, this clone was seen a few times. This sequence joins TRBV5-1 and TRBJ1-3; D uncertain. Trimming removed 0 bases from V and 11 bases from J, with 12 bases in between. The V gene's germline CDR1 is SGHRS and CDR2 YFSETQ. The CDR3 has 13 residues. This CDR3 is CASSLDWRVPIYF. As DNA, the CDR3 is TGCGCCAGCAGCTTGGATTGGCGCGTCCCCATATATTTT.

The chain uses TRBV5-1 and TRBJ1-1, with D uncertain. Between the trimmed V and J ends, which lost 5 bases and 0 bases, there was a span of 11 bases. The V gene's germline CDR1 is SGHRS and CDR2 YFSETQ. This CDR3 is built from 14 residues. CDR3 residues: CASRFDGMNTEAFF. CDR3 coding DNA: TGCGCCAGCAGATTTGACGGCATGAACACTGAAGCTTTCTTT.

This clone was observed a handful of times. DNA for the CDR3: TGCGCCAGCAGCCCAGGACAGGGTTTGGTCTCTCATGGCTACACCTTC. It codes for CASSPGQGLVSHGYTF. The V call is TRBV5-1, the J call TRBJ1-2, with 8 bases aligning to TRBD1. This CDR3 is built from 16 residues. CDR1 is SGHRS, CDR2 YFSETQ, per germline. The J segment lost 6 bases and the V segment lost 4 bases, leaving 14 bases of the junction unmatched. The variable domain in full, with the rest retrieved from reference TRBV5-1 and TRBJ1-2, is KAGVTQTPRYLIKTRGQQVTLSCSPISGHRSVSWYQQTPGQGLQFLFEYFSETQRNKGNFPGRFSGRQFSNSRSEMNVSTLELGDSALYLCASSPGQGLVSHGYTFGSGTRLTVV.

This clone was counted only a few times. The V and J genes are TRBV7-9 and TRBJ1-1; D is ambiguous. The CDR3 extends over 15 amino acids. Trimming took 1 base from V and 0 from J, leaving 9 bases between them. The germline V gene encodes CDR1 SEHNR and CDR2 FQNEAQ (reference sequence). The CDR3 here is CASSLGRRLNTEAFF. The CDR3 nucleotides are TGTGCCAGCAGCTTAGGGAGGAGATTGAACACTGAAGCTTTCTTT. Combining the CDR3 with reference TRBV7-9 and TRBJ1-1 gives the whole variable domain DTGVSQNPRHKITKRGQNVTFRCDPISEHNRLYWYRQTLGQGPEFLTYFQNEAQLEKSRLLSDRFSAERPKGSFSTLEIQRTEQGDSAMYLCASSLGRRLNTEAFFGQGTRLTVV.

The chain employs TRBV5-8 and TRBJ1-3; TRBD1 might be the D (5 bases). V dropped 4 bases and J dropped 4 bases, with 30 bases sitting between them. The germline V gene has CDR1 SGHTS and CDR2 YDEGEE. The CDR3 consists of 20 residues. CDR3 DNA: TGTGCCAGCAGCAACGTACCGGGACGAATCACAATTTACTCAGGAAACACCATATATTTT. Translation: CASSNVPGRITIYSGNTIYF.

The J gene is TRBJ2-5, the V gene TRBV5-1, with no clear D. Trimming stripped 0 bases from V and 5 bases from J, with 8 bases between. CDR3 size: 13 residues. Germline values: CDR1 SGHRS, CDR2 YFSETQ. This chain's CDR3 is CASSLELRETQYF. The CDR3 DNA reads as TGCGCCAGCAGCTTGGAACTTAGGGAGACCCAGTACTTC.

This chain uses TRBV7-2 with TRBJ1-6, with 10 bases fitting TRBD1. Germline assignment: CDR1 SGHTA and CDR2 FQGNSA. The CDR3 contains 17 residues. The V segment lost 3 bases and the J segment 5 bases; nucleotides outside the gene matches: 7. Here the CDR3 reads CASSFVAGTGDNSPLHF. In DNA form, the CDR3 reads TGTGCCAGCAGCTTCGTCGCCGGGACAGGGGATAATTCACCCCTCCACTTT.

The chain couples TRBV5-5 to TRBJ1-2; 10 nucleotides agree with TRBD1. The CDR3 runs 15 residues. Trimming cost V 4 bases and J 1 base; bases outside gene matches: 4. Germline assignment: CDR1 SGHKS and CDR2 YYEKEE (reference sequence). The CDR3 is CASSLGQGNNYGYTF. The CDR3 DNA reads as TGTGCCAGCAGCCTGGGACAGGGGAATAACTATGGCTACACCTTC. The full variable domain, with the rest looked up from reference TRBV5-5 and TRBJ1-2, is DAGVTQSPTHLIKTRGQQVTLRCSPISGHKSVSWYQQVLGQGPQFIFQYYEKEERGRGNFPDRFSARQFPNYSSELNVNALLLGDSALYLCASSLGQGNNYGYTFGSGTRLTVV.

This rearrangement joins TRBV28 to TRBJ1-5; D uncertain. Germline V gene data show CDR1 as MDHEN and CDR2 as SYDVKM. The CDR3 is 11 amino acids. Trimming cost V 5 bases and J 6 bases, with 5 bases left between them. CDR3 sequence (DNA): TGTGCCAGCAGTGGACGTCAGCCCCAGCATTTT. This translates into CASSGRQPQHF.

The J gene is TRBJ2-3, the V gene TRBV9, with TRBD1 matching 7 bases. Germline-derived CDR1 and CDR2 are SGDLS and YYNGEE. The junction had 10 bases not matched to a gene; V was cut back by 4 bases and J by 2 bases. The CDR3 consists of 16 residues. The CDR3 nucleotides are TGTGCCAGCAGCTTCTCCCGGGACAGATTCACAGATACGCAGTATTTT. It yields the protein CASSFSRDRFTDTQYF.

This chain joins TRBV9 and TRBJ2-2; 9 bases map to TRBD1. The ends lost 5 bases at V and 3 bases at J; junction bases unmatched: 5. CDR3 length: 15 amino acids. The germline V gene encodes CDR1 SGDLS and CDR2 YYNGEE. CDR3 loop: CASSTTGGHTGELFF. The CDR3 DNA reads TGTGCCAGCAGTACGACAGGGGGTCACACCGGGGAGCTGTTTTTT.

The rearrangement uses TRBV15 and TRBJ2-1; possibly TRBD2 for D (7 bases). Germline lookup yields CDR1 LNHNV and CDR2 YYDKDF (reference sequence). V was shortened by 1 base and J by 3 bases, with 13 bases between the two germline ends. This CDR3 has 16 amino acids. The CDR3: CATSRVFGGLYNEQFF. In nucleotides, the CDR3 is TGTGCCACCAGCAGAGTTTTCGGGGGGCTCTACAATGAGCAGTTCTTC.

The chain combines TRBV29-1 with TRBJ2-7; 9 bases are a match to TRBD1. V shed 4 bases and J 1 base; nucleotides not matched to a gene: 8. CDR1 SQVTM and CDR2 ANQGSEA come from the germline V gene. This CDR3 is built from 15 residues. CDR3 coding DNA: TGCAGCGTTGTGGATACAGGGGGCTCATCCTACGAGCAGTACTTC. Residues: CSVVDTGGSSYEQYF.

The chain uses TRBV28 and TRBJ2-7; D is ambiguous. The germline gives CDR1 MDHEN, CDR2 SYDVKM. The CDR3 is made up of 14 amino acids. Trimming stripped 1 base from V and 3 bases from J, with 10 bases between. CDR3 nucleotide sequence: TGTGCCAGCAGTTTATTAAACCTCAACTACGAGCAGTACTTC. The encoded protein is CASSLLNLNYEQYF.

The chain couples TRBV2 to TRBJ1-1, with D unclear. V was cut by 0 bases and J by 4 bases, with 9 bases left in between. This CDR3 comprises 14 residues. CDR1 is SNHLY, CDR2 FYNNEI, per germline. The CDR3 loop reads CASSEAGMGTEAFF. The CDR3 coding sequence is TGTGCCAGCAGTGAAGCGGGTATGGGCACTGAAGCTTTCTTT. Together with reference TRBV2 and TRBJ1-1, the CDR3 gives the full variable domain: EPEVTQTPSHQVTQMGQEVILRCVPISNHLYFYWYRQILGQKVEFLVSFYNNEISEKSEIFDDQFSVERPDGSNFTLKIRSTKLEDSAMYFCASSEAGMGTEAFFGQGTRLTVV.

This clone was found a few times. The chain has TRBV10-3 and TRBJ1-5; the match to TRBD1 covers 9 bases. Germline V CDR1 and CDR2: ENHRY, SYGVKD. The CDR3 is made up of 16 amino acids. V was clipped by 3 bases and J by 5 bases; unmatched bases: 8. CDR3 coding DNA: TGTGCCATCAGTGATCCACAGGGGGCCTTTGATCAGCCCCAGCATTTT. As protein: CAISDPQGAFDQPQHF.

The rearrangement uses TRBV11-2 and TRBJ1-2; 8 positions agree with TRBD1. The ends lost 1 base at V and 0 bases at J; junction bases unmatched: 13. The germline V gene encodes CDR1 SGHAT and CDR2 FQNNGV. This CDR3 comprises 19 residues. CDR3 protein: CASSLAGRQGNIANYGYTF. The CDR3 nucleotides are TGTGCCAGCAGCTTAGCGGGGCGACAGGGGAATATAGCTAACTATGGCTACACCTTC.

As regards this clone: A read error may produce the germline difference seen at one junction end. The chain couples TRBV10-2 to TRBJ1-5; weak D call: TRBD1 (6 bases). The CDR3 runs 13 residues. From germline, CDR1 is WSHSY and CDR2 SAAADI. For the CDR3, the DNA is TGCGCCACCAGTCGGACAGACGATCAGCCCCAGCATTTT. This gives the protein CATSRTDDQPQHF.

The chain links TRBV4-1 to TRBJ2-1, with a weak D call TRBD1 (6 bases). Looked up from germline, CDR1 is MGHRA and CDR2 is YSYEKL. Trimming left V 4 bases short and J 12 bases short, with 16 bases between. This CDR3 has 13 amino acids. In DNA form, the CDR3 reads TGCGCCAGCAGCCTAACACAGGGTGGGGGGCAGTTCTTC. As protein: CASSLTQGGGQFF.

This rearrangement joins TRBV4-3 to TRBJ1-1; 7 bases match TRBD1. V lost 4 bases, J lost 3 bases, and 8 bases stayed unmatched. This CDR3 is built from 15 residues. The germline V gene has CDR1 LGHNA and CDR2 YSLEER. The CDR3 nucleotides are TGCGCCAGCAGCCCAGGGGGTTATGGAGACACTGAAGCTTTCTTT. This codes for CASSPGGYGDTEAFF.